This TCR beta chain was recorded in a study of blood T cell repertoires in COVID-19. Some clones are missing from TCRdb's copy, which holds only in-frame ones; the method was immunoSEQ multiplex PCR. This table has under 250,000 clones, around 89% appearing once. V was trimmed by 6 bases and J by 0 bases, leaving 12 bases between them. Germline V gene sequence: CDR1 LNHDA, CDR2 SQIVND (reference sequence). CDR3 length: 15 residues. This receptor was taken from a man aged 30 to 45 with COVID-19, enrolled during active disease. The chain has TRBV19 and TRBJ1-5, with D maybe TRBD1 (5 bases). The sequenced sample consisted of peripheral blood. The CDR3 nucleotides are TGTGCCAGTAGCACAGGAGCCCTTAGCAATCAGCCCCAGCATTTT. Its translation is CASSTGALSNQPQHF.